This T cell receptor beta chain was sequenced for a study of technical replicates of blood from a few donors. CDR3 length: 15 amino acids. Germline CDR1 MDHEN, CDR2 SYDVKM. With 5 bases removed from V and 5 bases from J, the gap between germline ends came to 16 bases. The repertoire was sequenced with immunoSEQ multiplex PCR; TCRdb's copy has only in-frame clones and lacks some. This sample carries tens of thousands of clones, approximately 92% of them seen once, and the ten largest clones take more than 0.2%. The sequence derives from a human donor in good health. The V call is TRBV28, the J call TRBJ2-1; maybe TRBD1 (6 bases). The source material was T cells isolated from PBMCs. CDR3 nucleotides: TGTGCCAGCAGTGACCACCCAGGGGAAGACAATGAGCAGTTCTTC. This encodes CASSDHPGEDNEQFF.